The T cell receptor beta chain under discussion was sequenced for a study of blood T cell repertoires in COVID-19. Turning to the study itself: Specimens from acute and convalescent COVID-19 originated in the United States, Italy and Spain. Sources were T cells, B-cell-depleted T cells, or PBMCs; the material itself was cDNA or gDNA.

Original analysis: Quantification of nucleated cells was approximated via reference gene primer amplification. Repertoires were generated with immunoSEQ multiplex PCR, while TCRdb's copy carries only in-frame clones and drops some. D and trimming come from the DNA, and the V and J calls and clone size come from that table. The sample holds roughly 230,000 clones, 75% to 85% seen once. V lost 3 bases to trimming and J lost 14 bases, with 19 bases between them. Looked up from germline, CDR1 is MNHEY and CDR2 is SMNVEV (reference sequence). This CDR3 is 14 amino acids long. Sequences were obtained from peripheral blood. The chain is built from TRBV27 and TRBJ1-4; D ambiguous. The receptor was isolated from a human donor in a cohort sampled during active COVID-19. CDR3 DNA sequence: TGTGCCAGCAGTTTGGGAGGTAACCAGCTAGGGCTGTTTTTT. Amino acid sequence: CASSLGGNQLGLFF.